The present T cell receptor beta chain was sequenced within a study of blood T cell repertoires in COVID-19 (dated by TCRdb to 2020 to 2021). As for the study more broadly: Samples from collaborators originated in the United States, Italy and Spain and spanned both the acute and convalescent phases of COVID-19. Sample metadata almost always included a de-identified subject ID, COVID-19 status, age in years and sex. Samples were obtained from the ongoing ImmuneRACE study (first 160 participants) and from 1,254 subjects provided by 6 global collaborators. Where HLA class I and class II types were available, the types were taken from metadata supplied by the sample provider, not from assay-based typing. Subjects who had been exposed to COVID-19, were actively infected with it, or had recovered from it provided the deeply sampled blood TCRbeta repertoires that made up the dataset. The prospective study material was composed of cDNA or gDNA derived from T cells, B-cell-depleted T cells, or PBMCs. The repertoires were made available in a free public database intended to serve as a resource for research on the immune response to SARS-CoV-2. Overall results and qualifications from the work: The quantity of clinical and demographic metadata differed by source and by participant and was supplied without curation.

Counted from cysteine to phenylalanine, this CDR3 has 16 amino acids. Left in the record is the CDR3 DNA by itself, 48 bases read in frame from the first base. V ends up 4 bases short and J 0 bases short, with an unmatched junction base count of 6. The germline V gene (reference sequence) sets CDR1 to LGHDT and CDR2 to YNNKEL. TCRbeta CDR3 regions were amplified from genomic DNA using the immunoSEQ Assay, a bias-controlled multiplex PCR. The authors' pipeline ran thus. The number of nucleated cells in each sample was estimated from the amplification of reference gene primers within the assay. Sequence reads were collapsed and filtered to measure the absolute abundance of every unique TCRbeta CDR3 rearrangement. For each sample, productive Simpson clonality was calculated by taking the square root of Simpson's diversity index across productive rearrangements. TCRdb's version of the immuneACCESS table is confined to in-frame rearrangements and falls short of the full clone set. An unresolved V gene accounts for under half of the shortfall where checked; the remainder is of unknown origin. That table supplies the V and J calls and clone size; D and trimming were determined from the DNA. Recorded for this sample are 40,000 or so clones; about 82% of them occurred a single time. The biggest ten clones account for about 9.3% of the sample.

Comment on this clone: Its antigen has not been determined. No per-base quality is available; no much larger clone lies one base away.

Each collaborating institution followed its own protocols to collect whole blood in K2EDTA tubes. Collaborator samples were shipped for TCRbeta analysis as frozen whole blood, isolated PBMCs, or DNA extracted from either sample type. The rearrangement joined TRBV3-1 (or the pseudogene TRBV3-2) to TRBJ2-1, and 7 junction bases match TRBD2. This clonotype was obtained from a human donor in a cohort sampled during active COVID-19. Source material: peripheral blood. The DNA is TGTGCCAGCAGCCTATTTCCGGGGGGCTCCTACAATGAGCAGTTCTTC. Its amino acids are CASSLFPGGSYNEQFF.